Included here is one T cell receptor beta chain sequence, with context. This entry is derived from a study of blood T cell repertoires in COVID-19. The CDR3 loop spans 15 amino acids. Losses at the gene ends were 2 bases for V and 5 bases for J; bases not matched to a gene: 4. Germline CDR1 reads SGHTA; CDR2 reads FQGNSA. Sequencing used immunoSEQ multiplex PCR; TCRdb keeps in-frame clones, though not all of them. The table lists some 300,000 clones, about 87% of them singletons. This receptor was taken from a woman aged 50 to 65 with COVID-19, enrolled during active disease. The V call is TRBV7-2, the J call TRBJ2-1; 9 nucleotides line up with TRBD1. The sample taken for sequencing was peripheral blood. CDR3 region: CASSLTGTGNNEQFF. CDR3 coding DNA: TGTGCCAGCAGCTTAACCGGGACAGGGAACAATGAGCAGTTCTTC. Drawing the rest from reference TRBV7-2 and TRBJ2-1, the complete variable domain is GAGVSQSPSNKVTEKGKDVELRCDPISGHTALYWYRQSLGQGLEFLIYFQGNSAPDKSGLPSDRFSAERTGGSVSTLTIQRTQQEDSAVYLCASSLTGTGNNEQFFGPGTRLTVL.